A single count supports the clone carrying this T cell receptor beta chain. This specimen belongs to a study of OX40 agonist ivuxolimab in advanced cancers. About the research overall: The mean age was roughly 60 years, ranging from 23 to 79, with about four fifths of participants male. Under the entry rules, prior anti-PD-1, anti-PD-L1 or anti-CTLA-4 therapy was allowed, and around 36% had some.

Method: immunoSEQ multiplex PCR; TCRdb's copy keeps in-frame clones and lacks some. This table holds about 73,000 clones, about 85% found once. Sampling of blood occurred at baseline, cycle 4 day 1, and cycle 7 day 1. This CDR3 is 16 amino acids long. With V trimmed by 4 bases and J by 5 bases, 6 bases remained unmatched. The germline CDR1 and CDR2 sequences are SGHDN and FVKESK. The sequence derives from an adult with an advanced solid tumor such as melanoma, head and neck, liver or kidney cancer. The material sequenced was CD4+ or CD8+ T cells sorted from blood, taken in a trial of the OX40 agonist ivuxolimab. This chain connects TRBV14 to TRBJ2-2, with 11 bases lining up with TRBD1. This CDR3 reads CASSPRDRGRTGELFF. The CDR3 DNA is TGTGCCAGCAGCCCCCGGGACAGGGGGAGAACCGGGGAGCTGTTTTTT.